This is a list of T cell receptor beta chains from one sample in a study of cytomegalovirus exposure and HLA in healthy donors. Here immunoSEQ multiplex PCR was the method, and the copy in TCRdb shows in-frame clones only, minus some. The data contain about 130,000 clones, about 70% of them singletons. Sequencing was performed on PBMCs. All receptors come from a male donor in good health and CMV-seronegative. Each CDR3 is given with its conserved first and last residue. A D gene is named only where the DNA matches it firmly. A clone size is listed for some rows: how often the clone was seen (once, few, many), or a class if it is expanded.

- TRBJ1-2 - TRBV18 TGTGCCAGCTCACCACTTATGGCAGGAATAACAACCAAGGATCCTAACTATGGCTACACCTTC CASSPLMAGITTKDPNYGYTF
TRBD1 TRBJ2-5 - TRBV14 TGTGCCAGCAGCCCCGACAAATTACTAGACAGGGGGCCCGGGTGGACCCAGTACTTC CASSPDKLLDRGPGWTQYF
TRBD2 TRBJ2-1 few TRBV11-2 TGTGCCAGCAGCTCGACTAGCGGCAACTCCTACAATGAGCAGTTCTTC CASSSTSGNSYNEQFF
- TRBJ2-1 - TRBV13 TGTGCCAGCAGCCCCGATTCGGGCGGGGTTTTTTACAATGAGCAGTTCTTC CASSPDSGGVFYNEQFF
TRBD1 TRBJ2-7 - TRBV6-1 TGTGCCAGCAAGGACAGGGGCTACGAGCAGTACTTC CASKDRGYEQYF
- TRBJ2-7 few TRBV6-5 TGTGCCAGCAGTTCCCCGACATTAAGCTCCTACGAGCAGTACTTC CASSSPTLSSYEQYF
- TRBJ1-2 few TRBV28 TGTGCCAGCAGTTTTCCCCTCACCTTC CASSFPLTF
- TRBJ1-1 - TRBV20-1 TGCAGAGTTACAGACAGCACTGAAGCTTTCTTT CRVTDSTEAFF
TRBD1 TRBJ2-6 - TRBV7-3 TGTGCCAGCAGCTCAAAGGGGACAGGGGAAGGGGCCAACGTCCTGACTTTC CASSSKGTGEGANVLTF
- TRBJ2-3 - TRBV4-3 TGCGCCAGCAGCCAAGATATCAGGGGGGGCACAGATACGCAGTATTTT CASSQDIRGGTDTQYF
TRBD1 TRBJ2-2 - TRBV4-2 TGTGCCAGCAAAACAGGGGAAACGAACACCGGGGAGCTGTTTTTT CASKTGETNTGELFF
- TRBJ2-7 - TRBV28 TGTGCCAGCAGTTTACGGACTTCCTACGAGCAGTACTTC CASSLRTSYEQYF
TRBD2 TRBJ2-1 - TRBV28 TGTGCCAGCAGTACTCGGACTAGCGGGCTTCTCTACAATGAGCAGTTCTTC CASSTRTSGLLYNEQFF
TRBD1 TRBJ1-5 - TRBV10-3 TGTGCCATCAGTGACGCCGGGAGGGGGCTCAATCAGCCCCAGCATTTT CAISDAGRGLNQPQHF
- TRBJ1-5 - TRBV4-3 TGCGCCAGCAGCCAAGGACAGGCCAGCAATCAGCCCCAGCATTTT CASSQGQASNQPQHF
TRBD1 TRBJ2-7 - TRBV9 TGTGCCAGCAGCGCGAGGGGGCAGCCGTACGAGCAGTACTTC CASSARGQPYEQYF
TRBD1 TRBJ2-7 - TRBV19 TGTGCCAGTAGTCGCGAAGGACAGGGTTCCTACGAGCAGTACTTC CASSREGQGSYEQYF
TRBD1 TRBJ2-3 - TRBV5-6 TGTGCCAGCAGTACTCCTGAGACAGGGGGCGGTGATACGCAGTATTTT CASSTPETGGGDTQYF
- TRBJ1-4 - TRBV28 TGTGCCACCTCTCCAGGTTCAGGGGTTAGTGTTAATGAAAAACTGTTTTTT CATSPGSGVSVNEKLFF
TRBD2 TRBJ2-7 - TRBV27 TGTGCCAGCAGCTCCAAGGGAGGGTTTAACTACGAGCAGTACTTC CASSSKGGFNYEQYF
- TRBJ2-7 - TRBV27 TGTGCCAGCAGCCCAGCCTGGGCAGGCGAGCAGTACTTC CASSPAWAGEQYF
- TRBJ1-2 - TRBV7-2 TGTGCCAGCAGCTTAGGAAGACAGGAAGGGAACTATGGCTACACCTTC CASSLGRQEGNYGYTF
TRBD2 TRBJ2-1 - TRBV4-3 TGCGCCAGCAGCCCCGGACGGCTAGCGGGGGATCTGTCGAATGAGCAGTTCTTC CASSPGRLAGDLSNEQFF
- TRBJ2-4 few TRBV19 TGTGCCAGTAGCGAGGGTACGGGCAACATTCAGTACTTC CASSEGTGNIQYF
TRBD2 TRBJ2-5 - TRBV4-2 TGTGCCAGCAGCCAAGACGGGGGACTAGCGGGAGGTGAGACCCAGTACTTC CASSQDGGLAGGETQYF
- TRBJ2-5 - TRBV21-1 TGTGCCAGCAGCGTGTACGGGGTTGGGAGAAGGGAAGAGACCCAGTACTTC CASSVYGVGRREETQYF
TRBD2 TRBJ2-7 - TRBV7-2 TGTGCCAGCAGCTTAGTAGGGCTACGGGAGGGCCTCTCCTACGAGCAGTACTTC CASSLVGLREGLSYEQYF
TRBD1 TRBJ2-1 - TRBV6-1 TGTGCCAGCAGGACAGGGGGGGGGTACAATGAGCAGTTCTTC CASRTGGGYNEQFF
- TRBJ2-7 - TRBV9 TGTGCCAGCAGCGCCTTCCCGGGTCTCACCTACGAGCAGTACTTC CASSAFPGLTYEQYF
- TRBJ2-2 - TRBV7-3 TGTGCCAGCGGCCTCTACACCGGGGAGCTGTTTTTT CASGLYTGELFF
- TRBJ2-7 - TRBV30 TGTGCCTGGTCCGCAGGGGAAACTTACGAGCAGTACTTC CAWSAGETYEQYF